The present TCR beta chain was sequenced within a study of blood T cells in healthy people across ages. The study, taken as a whole, reports: Compared with aged donors, long-lived donors showed fewer expanded clones, suggesting selection.

Sample-barcoded 5' priming and a J-beta primer mix drove a second PCR of roughly 6 to 12 cycles. All cDNA molecules were each tagged by a template-switch adaptor with 12 random nucleotides. TCRdb re-called the 5' RACE reads through MiXCR, storing one row per CDR3 protein. Of some 940,000 distinct CDR3 sequences in the sample, roughly 29% were seen once. Per-sample PBMC isolation yielded at least 7 million cells. Germline loops: CDR1 LGHNT, CDR2 FRNRAP. Trimming removed 1 base from V and 1 base from J; junction bases left unmatched: 2. The CDR3 length is 15 residues. This clonotype has a handful of counts. Antigen specificity is unknown. The data were also submitted as part of a second study, on T cells of mothers and their children. That study reports: The authors detected no persistent microchimeric T cell clones.

This receptor was taken from a middle-aged woman in good health. The chain couples TRBV12-5 to TRBJ2-3; 7 bases are a match to TRBD2. The sequenced sample consisted of blood. In DNA, the CDR3 is TGTGCTAGTGGTTTGGACACTAGCGGCACAGATACGCAGTATTTT. It specifies CASGLDTSGTDTQYF.